These 17 T cell receptor beta chains were sequenced from one sample in a study of OX40 agonist ivuxolimab in advanced cancers. Measured with immunoSEQ multiplex PCR; TCRdb has only the in-frame clones, and not every one. The sample holds 65,000 to 95,000 clones; 92% are singletons and the top ten take approximately 0.5%. The sample here was CD4+ or CD8+ T cells sorted from blood, taken in a trial of the OX40 agonist ivuxolimab. These receptors were collected from an adult with an advanced solid tumor such as melanoma, head and neck, liver or kidney cancer.

This sequence joins TRBV9 and TRBJ2-1, with 11 positions matching TRBD2. CDR1 and CDR2 (germline): SGDLS, YYNGEE. This CDR3 region has 17 residues. The junction had 13 bases not matched to a gene; V was cut back by 4 bases and J by 7 bases. Written as DNA, the CDR3 is TGTGCCAGCAGCCCCCACCTGGAACTAGCGGGAGTGAATGAGCAGTTCTTC. It translates to CASSPHLELAGVNEQFF.

This rearrangement joins TRBV7-9 to TRBJ1-1, with D perhaps matching TRBD1 (5 bases). Germline loops: CDR1 SEHNR, CDR2 FQNEAQ (reference sequence). Between the trimmed V and J ends, which lost 4 bases and 3 bases, there was a span of 15 bases. The length of the CDR3 is 15 residues. The CDR3 nucleotides read TGTGCCAGCAGCTCGAGCGGGGGAGGGTACACTGAAGCTTTCTTT. This sequence encodes CASSSSGGGYTEAFF.

The genes are TRBV7-9 and TRBJ2-7, with TRBD2 matching over 9 bases. The trim removed 11 bases at V and 5 bases at J, leaving 13 bases unmatched. The CDR3 contains 14 residues. The germline gives CDR1 SEHNR, CDR2 FQNEAQ (reference sequence). The DNA for the CDR3 is TGTGCCGGGGGGATAGCGGGAGCGACCCACGAGCAGTACTTC. The encoded protein is CAGGIAGATHEQYF. The whole variable domain, filled in from reference TRBV7-9 and TRBJ2-7, reads DTGVSQNPRHKITKRGQNVTFRCDPISEHNRLYWYRQTLGQGPEFLTYFQNEAQLEKSRLLSDRFSAERPKGSFSTLEIQRTEQGDSAMYLCAGGIAGATHEQYFGPGTRLTVT.

The genes are TRBV7-9 and TRBJ1-3, with D maybe TRBD1 (5 bases). The CDR3 loop spans 18 amino acids. CDR1 and CDR2 (germline): SEHNR, FQNEAQ (reference sequence). V lost 2 bases and J lost 0, with 17 bases in between. The CDR3 DNA reads as TGTGCCAGCAGCTTAAGTGGGACGGATATATTCTCTGGAAACACCATATATTTT. Its translation: CASSLSGTDIFSGNTIYF.

The chain joins TRBV5-1 to TRBJ2-7; a weak D match, TRBD1 (5 bases). Trimming cost V 4 bases and J 2 bases, with 13 bases left between them. The CDR3 is 14 amino acids. Germline CDR1 SGHRS, CDR2 YFSETQ. The CDR3 region has the DNA TGCGCCAGCAGCAAACAGGACATCCCCTACGAGCAGTACTTC. Its translation: CASSKQDIPYEQYF.

The rearrangement links TRBV6-1 to TRBJ1-1; 7 bases agree with TRBD1. In germline, CDR1 is MNHNS, CDR2 SASEGT. After removal of 6 bases from V and 0 bases from J, the junction contained 7 bases not matched to a gene. The CDR3 contains 15 residues. The CDR3 sequence: CASRRRDSVNTEAFF. The CDR3 DNA reads as TGTGCCAGCAGGCGCCGGGACAGTGTGAACACTGAAGCTTTCTTT.

This clone was found a few times. This chain joins TRBV9 and TRBJ1-1; TRBD1 might be the D (5 bases). The germline V gene has CDR1 SGDLS and CDR2 YYNGEE. Between the trimmed V and J ends, which lost 4 bases and 1 base, there was a span of 14 bases. CDR3 size: 15 residues. CDR3: CASSPRGTENTEAFF. CDR3 sequence (DNA): TGTGCCAGCAGCCCCCGGGGGACTGAGAACACTGAAGCTTTCTTT. The full variable domain, completed using reference TRBV9 and TRBJ1-1, is DSGVTQTPKHLITATGQRVTLRCSPRSGDLSVYWYQQSLDQGLQFLIQYYNGEERAKGNILERFSAQQFPDLHSELNLSSLELGDSALYFCASSPRGTENTEAFFGQGTRLTVV.

The chain employs TRBV11-3 and TRBJ2-3, with no clear D. CDR1 and CDR2 from the germline V gene are SGHNT and YENEEA. Between the trimmed V and J ends, which lost 4 bases and 6 bases, there was a span of 8 bases. CDR3 length equals 12 residues. The CDR3 DNA reads as TGTGCCAGCAGCTCCAACGAGGATACGCAGTATTTT. Protein product: CASSSNEDTQYF.

The chain couples TRBV21-1 to TRBJ1-1; the table's TRBD1 call for D was not verified on the DNA. TRBV21-1 is a pseudogene locus. The CDR3 is 19 amino acids. The CDR3 here is CASSKVWVIGVQGSAEAFF. The CDR3 region has the DNA TGTGCCAGCAGCAAAGTTTGGGTGATTGGGGTACAGGGCAGCGCTGAAGCTTTCTTT.

This clone was recorded a few times. The chain employs TRBV7-3 and TRBJ2-1; D is possibly TRBD2 (5 bases). The CDR3 length is 15 residues. Trimming removed 2 bases from V and 0 bases from J, with 8 bases in between. In germline, CDR1 is SGHTA, CDR2 FQGTGA. As DNA, the CDR3 is TGTGCCAGCAGCTTAGCGGGCCGCTCCTACAATGAGCAGTTCTTC. Its translation: CASSLAGRSYNEQFF. The variable domain in full, with the rest retrieved from reference TRBV7-3 and TRBJ2-1, is GAGVSQTPSNKVTEKGKYVELRCDPISGHTALYWYRQSLGQGPEFLIYFQGTGAADDSGLPNDRFFAVRPEGSVSTLKIQRTERGDSAVYLCASSLAGRSYNEQFFGPGTRLTVL.

The chain employs TRBV10-3 and TRBJ2-7; tentatively, D is TRBD1 (6 bases). Deletions cut 6 bases from V and 1 base from J, with 10 bases between. This CDR3 spans 13 amino acids. CDR1 and CDR2 (germline): ENHRY, SYGVKD. The CDR3 is CAISRDTSYEQYF. DNA for the CDR3: TGTGCCATCAGCCGGGACACTTCCTACGAGCAGTACTTC.

Remarks on this clone: Compared with germline, one end of the junction differs, possibly owing to a read error. Other nucleotide sequences from this sample produce the same CDR3. This rearrangement joins TRBV29-1 to TRBJ2-7; a possible D gene is TRBD1 (5 bases). The CDR3 consists of 14 residues. Germline CDR1 is SQVTM and CDR2 is ANQGSEA. CDR3 region: CSVEEQAFSYEQYF. CDR3 DNA sequence: TGCAGCGTCGAAGAACAGGCATTCTCCTACGAGCAGTACTTC.

The rearrangement joins TRBV5-4 to TRBJ2-7; possibly TRBD2 for D (6 bases). Trimming stripped 1 base from V and 2 bases from J, with 10 bases between. Germline CDR1 is SGHNT and CDR2 is YYREEE (reference sequence). The CDR3 runs to 14 residues. The CDR3 spells CASSLMAGTYEQYF. In DNA, the CDR3 is TGTGCCAGCAGCTTGATGGCGGGAACCTACGAGCAGTACTTC.

This rearrangement joins TRBV6-5 to TRBJ2-7, with D possibly TRBD2 on 5 matching bases. Trimming removed 6 bases from V and 2 bases from J, with 17 bases in between. There are 15 residues in the CDR3. The germline V gene has CDR1 MNHEY and CDR2 SVGAGI. CDR3 sequence (DNA): TGTGCCAGCAGGAGAGGGCAGGTCCAACCCTACGAGCAGTACTTC. It specifies CASRRGQVQPYEQYF.

The rearrangement joins TRBV11-3 to TRBJ2-1; TRBD2 aligns across 7 bases. V gave up 3 bases and J gave up 7 bases; unmatched junction bases: 0. The CDR3 has 12 residues. Germline V gives CDR1 SGHNT, CDR2 YENEEA. Written as DNA, the CDR3 is TGTGCCAGCAGCTTCGGGGGGAATGAGCAGTTCTTC. This codes for CASSFGGNEQFF.

This chain uses TRBV5-6 with TRBJ2-5; D gene uncertain. The CDR3 spans 14 residues. The germline gives CDR1 SGHDT, CDR2 YYEEEE. V was cut by 0 bases and J by 5 bases, with 11 bases left in between. The CDR3 DNA follows: TGTGCCAGCAGCTTGGTAGCCGGGTCGGAGACCCAGTACTTC. Amino acids: CASSLVAGSETQYF.

CDR3 in DNA: TGTGCCAGCAGCCAAGATGTCTCAAGTAGCCTCAGACGTCGGAATGAGCAGTTCTTC. Residues: CASSQDVSSSLRRRNEQFF. The V and J genes are TRBV4-2 and TRBJ2-1; no clear D. CDR3 size: 19 residues. Trimming took 0 bases from V and 7 from J, leaving 25 bases between them. CDR1 and CDR2 (germline): LGHNA, YNFKEQ.